This TCR beta chain was recovered during a study of tumor-infiltrating lymphocytes in primary liver carcinoma. At the level of the study: Staging of the tumors gave T1-T3 N0M0, with widths of 4.2 to 10 cm. Samples returned roughly 3.5 to 8 million productive TCRbeta reads, a yield that was similar across tissue types.

Starting from approximately 470 ng of total RNA, TCR beta cDNA was produced with a primer in the constant region. Libraries covering TCR beta were generated through three nested multiplex PCR rounds (using a slightly modified ARM-PCR). Each of the first two PCR rounds ran approximately 11 cycles with TRBV1-TRBV30 forward and C-beta reverse primers. TCRdb re-called the multiplex PCR reads through MiXCR, storing one row per CDR3 protein. The sample holds roughly 120,000 distinct CDR3 sequences; around 60% are singletons and the top ten take about 8%. V was pared by 3 bases and J by 5 bases, with 14 bases between. Germline lookup yields CDR1 SGHDN and CDR2 FVKESK. The CDR3 consists of 14 residues. In the case of this clonotype: A read error is possible here, since a much larger clone lies one base away.

Each 20-30 mg portion of unsorted bulk tissue served as the source for co-extraction of RNA and DNA. Each tumor specimen held more than 85% viable tumor cells. The source material was liver tumor tissue from sampling region 3. Documented subset: tumor region T3, left-lateral pole. This chain uses TRBV14 with TRBJ2-7, with D possibly being TRBD2 (5 bases). The TCR sequence derives from a woman aged 55-70 years with primary liver carcinoma and hepatitis B virus infection. The CDR3 sequence: CASSQVGIIDEQYF. As DNA, the CDR3 is TGTGCCAGCAGCCAGGTCGGGATTATAGACGAGCAGTACTTC.